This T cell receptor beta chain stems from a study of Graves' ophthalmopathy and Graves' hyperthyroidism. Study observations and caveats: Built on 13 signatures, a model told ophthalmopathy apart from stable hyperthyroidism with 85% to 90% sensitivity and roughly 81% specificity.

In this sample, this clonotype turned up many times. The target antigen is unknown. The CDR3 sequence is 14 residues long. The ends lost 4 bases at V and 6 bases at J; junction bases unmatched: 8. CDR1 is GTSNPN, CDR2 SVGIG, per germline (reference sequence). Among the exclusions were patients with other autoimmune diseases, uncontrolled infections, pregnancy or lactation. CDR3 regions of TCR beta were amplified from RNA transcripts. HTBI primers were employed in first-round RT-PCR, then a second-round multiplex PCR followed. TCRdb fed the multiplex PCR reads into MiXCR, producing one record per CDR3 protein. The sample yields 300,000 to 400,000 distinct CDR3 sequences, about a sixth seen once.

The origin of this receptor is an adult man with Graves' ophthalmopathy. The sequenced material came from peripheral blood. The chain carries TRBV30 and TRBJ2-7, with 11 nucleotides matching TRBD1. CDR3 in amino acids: CAWKYGQGAGEQYF. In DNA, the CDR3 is TGTGCCTGGAAGTATGGACAGGGGGCCGGCGAGCAGTACTTC.